The clone carrying this TCR beta chain appeared many times. Its antigen is as yet unknown. Bulk libraries came from a prior protocol with listed TCR primers. In TCRdb, the PCR reads were re-called with MiXCR into one record per CDR3 protein. The table has around 480,000 distinct CDR3 sequences, less than 30% seen once; the top ten hold around 0.79%. Using 10%, 30% or 50% RNA, naive CD8 libraries were derived from about 21,000 to 970,000 sorted cells. The data were obtained in a study of molecular identifiers for immune sequencing clone quantification. Trimming pared 1 base from V and 7 bases from J, leaving 14 bases between. Germline V gene data show CDR1 as MGHRA and CDR2 as YSYEKL. This CDR3 is 14 amino acids long. Study outcomes and limitations: Underestimation of highly expanded clone sizes could arise where identical TCR molecules share a barcode. Clones above 20 RNA copies contained over 99% of effector molecules and under 1% of naive molecules.

V gene TRBV4-1 combines with J gene TRBJ2-7, with D hard to call. The clonotype was recovered from a human donor in good health. Some libraries in this study had Jurkat cell RNA spiked in. Material for sequencing was naive CD8+ T cells from blood, with Jurkat cell RNA spiked in. The subset was: FACS-sorted CD8+CD4-CCR7+CD45RA+ naive T cells. This CDR3 reads CASSQVKDREEQYF. The CDR3 DNA reads as TGCGCCAGCAGCCAAGTTAAGGACCGCGAGGAGCAGTACTTC.